This TCR beta chain appears in the sequencing data of a study of T cells in women clearing cervical HPV infection. Comments on this clone: The read halts 3 residues ahead of the CDR3 end, with the missing end drawn from the germline J gene.

Repertoires were generated with immunoSEQ multiplex PCR, while TCRdb's copy carries only in-frame clones and drops some. Found here are 20,000 to 30,000 clones; the top ten clones hold approximately 10%. The J segment lost 1 base and the V segment lost 5 bases, leaving 10 bases of the junction unmatched. The CDR3 has 16 residues. CDR1 and CDR2 from the germline V gene are SGHTA and FQGTGA. The origin of this receptor is a woman aged 18-69 years with a cervical HPV16 infection that either progressed to CIN3+ or cleared (not recorded which). The V gene is TRBV7-3, the J gene TRBJ1-1; 7 bases align to TRBD1. The source material was blood buffy coat. CDR3 bases read: TGTGCCAGCAGCCCCGGCTTCCGGACAGGGAACACTGAA. Protein sequence: CASSPGFRTGNTE. The complete CDR3 sequence is CASSPGFRTGNTEAFF.